This T cell receptor beta chain was observed in a study of post-analysis software for immune sequencing data. Study-level results: Relative to controls, patients had a few TRBV segments at higher frequency, with TRBV5-6, TRBV5-1 and TRBV20-1 among these.

Unique molecular identifiers were carried by the TCR beta cDNA libraries. Each sample of about 0.9 to 11 million input T cells yielded roughly 500,000 cDNA molecules, so each molecule approximated one T cell. TCRdb processed the PCR reads anew with MiXCR; each CDR3 protein has one entry. The sample carries about 540,000 distinct CDR3 sequences, about a third recorded once. The CDR3 loop spans 16 amino acids. Details on this clonotype: Its antigen is not identified.

The sequence was collected from a girl aged 2-17 years with multiple sclerosis. The sample was blood. The chain uses TRBV21-1 and TRBJ2-7; no DNA check was done on the table's D call, TRBD1. TRBV21-1 is labeled a pseudogene. The chain's CDR3 is CASSNQSGAPPYEQYF. The CDR3 DNA reads TGTGCCAGCAGCAACCAATCTGGGGCCCCCCCCTACGAGCAGTACTTC.